This T cell receptor beta chain was identified in a study of cytomegalovirus exposure and HLA in healthy donors. Whole-study findings and limits: It was reported that the classifier diagnosed cytomegalovirus status with high specificity and sensitivity in both the original and validation cohorts. Exclusion applied to some V segments, including TRBV6-2 and TRBV6-3, as they were indistinguishable.

V was clipped by 0 bases and J by 2 bases, with 10 bases between them. CDR1 is SGHRS, CDR2 YFSETQ, per germline. The CDR3 totals 15 residues. In regard to this clone: Its cognate antigen is unknown.

Researchers ran the PCR with 60 Vbeta and 13 Jbeta primers. Produced via immunoSEQ multiplex PCR; TCRdb's table is partial and in-frame only. The sample has around 150,000 clones, 60% to 85% seen once. The chain links TRBV5-1 to TRBJ2-3; D gene uncertain. The sequenced sample was PBMCs. The clonotype comes from a male donor in good health and CMV-seronegative. In DNA, the CDR3 is TGCGCCAGCAGCTTGGTTGGCCAGTACACAGATACGCAGTATTTT. Its protein product is CASSLVGQYTDTQYF. Full variable domain (outside the CDR3, taken from reference TRBV5-1 and TRBJ2-3): KAGVTQTPRYLIKTRGQQVTLSCSPISGHRSVSWYQQTPGQGLQFLFEYFSETQRNKGNFPGRFSGRQFSNSRSEMNVSTLELGDSALYLCASSLVGQYTDTQYFGPGTRLTVL.